This is a list of T cell receptor beta chains from one sample in a study of T cell responses to AZD1222 COVID-19 vaccine. Sequencing was performed with immunoSEQ multiplex PCR; in TCRdb, only in-frame clones are kept and a portion is missing. The sample has nearly 110,000 clones, 70% to 90% seen once. The sample in question was peripheral blood, obtained 28 days after the second AZD1222 dose. All receptors derive from an adult who received the AZD1222 COVID-19 vaccine. Both conserved end residues are part of each CDR3. The D gene is left open where the match is weak.

J: TRBJ1-6; D: TRBD1; V: TRBV10-3; CDR3: CAIRLGQGDSPLHF; DNA: TGTGCCATCAGGCTGGGACAGGGGGATTCACCCCTCCACTTT
J: TRBJ2-7; D: NA; V: TRBV5-1; CDR3: CASSLDRDYEQYF; DNA: TGCGCCAGCAGCTTGGACAGGGACTACGAGCAGTACTTC
J: TRBJ1-3; D: NA; V: TRBV15; CDR3: CATSRDTAHSGNTIYF; DNA: TGTGCCACCAGCAGAGATACGGCCCACTCTGGAAACACCATATATTTT
J: TRBJ2-2; D: TRBD2; V: TRBV19; CDR3: CASRGTRTGELFF; DNA: TGTGCTTCGCGGGGGACTAGGACCGGGGAGCTGTTTTTT
J: TRBJ2-7; D: NA; V: TRBV4-1; CDR3: CASSQGGARGVKSSYEQYF; DNA: TGCGCCAGCAGCCAAGGAGGGGCGCGAGGGGTAAAGAGCTCCTACGAGCAGTACTTC
J: TRBJ1-2; D: NA; V: TRBV5-6; CDR3: CASRGPITNYGYTF; DNA: TGTGCCAGCAGGGGGCCCATCACTAACTATGGCTACACCTTC
J: TRBJ2-7; D: NA; V: TRBV12-3/TRBV12-4; CDR3: CASSSLYEQYF; DNA: TGTGCCAGCAGTTCGCTCTACGAGCAGTACTTC
J: TRBJ1-6; D: NA; V: TRBV27; CDR3: CASRWTVPNSPLHF; DNA: TGTGCCAGCAGATGGACAGTTCCCAATTCACCCCTCCACTTT
J: TRBJ1-2; D: TRBD1; V: TRBV19; CDR3: CASNKDRGNYGYTF; DNA: TGTGCCAGTAATAAAGACAGGGGCAACTATGGCTACACCTTC
J: TRBJ2-1; D: TRBD2; V: TRBV15; CDR3: CATMGTSGGMEQFF; DNA: TGTGCCACCATGGGGACTAGCGGGGGGATGGAGCAGTTCTTC